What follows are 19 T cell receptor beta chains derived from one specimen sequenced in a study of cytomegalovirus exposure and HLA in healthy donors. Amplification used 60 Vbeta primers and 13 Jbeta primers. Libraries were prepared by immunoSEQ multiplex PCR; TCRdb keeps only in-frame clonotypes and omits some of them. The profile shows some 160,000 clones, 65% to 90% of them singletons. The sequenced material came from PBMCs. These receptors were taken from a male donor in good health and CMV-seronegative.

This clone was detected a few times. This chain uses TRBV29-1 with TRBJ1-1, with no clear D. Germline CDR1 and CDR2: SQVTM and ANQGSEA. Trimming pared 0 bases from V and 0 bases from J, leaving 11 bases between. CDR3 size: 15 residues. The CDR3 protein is CSVEDLYNMNTEAFF. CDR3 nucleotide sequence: TGCAGCGTTGAAGATCTTTACAACATGAACACTGAAGCTTTCTTT.

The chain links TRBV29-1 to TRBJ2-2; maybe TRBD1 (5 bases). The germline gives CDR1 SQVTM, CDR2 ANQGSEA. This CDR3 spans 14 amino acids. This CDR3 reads CTVLQDTKAGELFF. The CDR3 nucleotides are TGCACCGTACTCCAGGACACCAAAGCCGGGGAGCTGTTTTTT.

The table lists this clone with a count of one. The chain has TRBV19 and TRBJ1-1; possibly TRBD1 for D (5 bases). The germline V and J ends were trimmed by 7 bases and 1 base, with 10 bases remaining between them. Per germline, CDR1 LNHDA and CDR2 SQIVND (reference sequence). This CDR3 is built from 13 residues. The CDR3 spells CASKDTGNTEAFF. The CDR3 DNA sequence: TGTGCCAGTAAGGATACAGGGAACACTGAAGCTTTCTTT.

CDR3 DNA: TGTGCCAGCAGCTTAGGGACAGGGTCTGGCTACACCTTC. It codes for CASSLGTGSGYTF. This chain uses TRBV11-2 with TRBJ1-2; 8 nucleotides align to TRBD1. The CDR3 extends over 13 amino acids. Germline CDR1 reads SGHAT; CDR2 reads FQNNGV. Trimming removed 1 base from V and 7 bases from J; junction bases left unmatched: 2.

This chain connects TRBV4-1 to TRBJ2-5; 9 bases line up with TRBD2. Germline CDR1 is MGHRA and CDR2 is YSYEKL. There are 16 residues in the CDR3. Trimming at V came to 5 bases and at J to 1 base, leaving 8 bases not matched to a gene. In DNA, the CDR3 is TGCGCCAGCAGCAAGACGACTAGCGGCCTCCAAGAGACCCAGTACTTC. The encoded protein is CASSKTTSGLQETQYF.

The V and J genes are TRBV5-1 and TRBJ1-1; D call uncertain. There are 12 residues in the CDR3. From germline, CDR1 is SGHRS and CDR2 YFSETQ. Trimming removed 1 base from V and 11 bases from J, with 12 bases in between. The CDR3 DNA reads TGCGCCAGCAGCTTGAGGGCTGGGGAGGCTTTCTTT. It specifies CASSLRAGEAFF.

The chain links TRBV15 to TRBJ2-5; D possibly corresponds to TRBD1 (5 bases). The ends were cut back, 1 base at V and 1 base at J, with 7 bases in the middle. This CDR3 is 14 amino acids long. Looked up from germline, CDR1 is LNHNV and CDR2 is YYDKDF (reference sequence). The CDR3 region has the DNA TGTGCCACCAGCAGAGCACAGGCCCAAGAGACCCAGTACTTC. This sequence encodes CATSRAQAQETQYF. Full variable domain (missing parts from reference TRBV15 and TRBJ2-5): DAMVIQNPRYQVTQFGKPVTLSCSQTLNHNVMYWYQQKSSQAPKLLFHYYDKDFNNEADTPDNFQSRRPNTSFCFLDIRSPGLGDTAMYLCATSRAQAQETQYFGPGTRLLVL.

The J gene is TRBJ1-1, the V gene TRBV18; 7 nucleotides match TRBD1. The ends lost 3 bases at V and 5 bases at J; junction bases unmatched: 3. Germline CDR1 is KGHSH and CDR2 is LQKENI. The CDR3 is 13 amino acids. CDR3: CASSPTGETEAFF. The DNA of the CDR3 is TGTGCCAGCTCACCCACAGGGGAGACTGAAGCTTTCTTT.

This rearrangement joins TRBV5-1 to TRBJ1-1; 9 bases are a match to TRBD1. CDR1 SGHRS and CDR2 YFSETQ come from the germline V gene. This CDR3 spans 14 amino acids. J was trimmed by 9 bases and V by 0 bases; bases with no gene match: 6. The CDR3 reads CASSLGGQGLKAFF. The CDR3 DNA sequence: TGCGCCAGCAGCTTGGGAGGACAGGGGCTAAAAGCTTTCTTT.

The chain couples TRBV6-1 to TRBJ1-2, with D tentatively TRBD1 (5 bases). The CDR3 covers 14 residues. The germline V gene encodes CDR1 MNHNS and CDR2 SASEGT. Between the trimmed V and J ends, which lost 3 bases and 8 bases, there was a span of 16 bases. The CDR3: CASSEKRGIRGYTF. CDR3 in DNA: TGTGCCAGCAGTGAGAAAAGGGGTATTCGAGGCTACACCTTC.

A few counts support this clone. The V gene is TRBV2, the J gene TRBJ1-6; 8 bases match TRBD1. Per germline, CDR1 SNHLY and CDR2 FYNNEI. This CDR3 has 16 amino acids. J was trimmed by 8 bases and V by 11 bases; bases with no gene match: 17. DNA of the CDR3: TGTGCCTCCACAACGCCAGGGGGCTCTTTGTATTCACCCCTCCACTTT. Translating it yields CASTTPGGSLYSPLHF. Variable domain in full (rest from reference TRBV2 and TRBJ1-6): EPEVTQTPSHQVTQMGQEVILRCVPISNHLYFYWYRQILGQKVEFLVSFYNNEISEKSEIFDDQFSVERPDGSNFTLKIRSTKLEDSAMYFCASTTPGGSLYSPLHFGNGTRLTVT.

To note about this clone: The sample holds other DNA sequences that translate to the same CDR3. The CDR3 bases are TGTGCCAGTAGTATAGTAGGCGGATCCTATGGCTACACCTTC. It yields the protein CASSIVGGSYGYTF. The rearrangement uses TRBV19 and TRBJ1-2; D gene uncertain. Trimming removed 1 base from V and 4 bases from J, with 10 bases in between. Germline-derived CDR1 and CDR2 are LNHDA and SQIVND (reference sequence). The CDR3 runs 14 residues.

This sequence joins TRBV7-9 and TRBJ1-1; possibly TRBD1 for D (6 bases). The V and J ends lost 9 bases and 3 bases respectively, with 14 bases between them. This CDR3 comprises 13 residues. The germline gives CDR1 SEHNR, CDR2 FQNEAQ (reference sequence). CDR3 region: CASYRVSDTEAFF. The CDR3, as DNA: TGTGCCAGTTACAGGGTTTCGGACACTGAAGCTTTCTTT.

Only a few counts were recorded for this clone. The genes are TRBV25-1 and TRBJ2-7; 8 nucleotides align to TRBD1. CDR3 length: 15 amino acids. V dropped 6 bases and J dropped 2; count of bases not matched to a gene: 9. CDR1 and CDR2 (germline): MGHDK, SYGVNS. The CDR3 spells CASSAVWTGTYEQYF. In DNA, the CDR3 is TGTGCCAGCAGCGCCGTTTGGACAGGGACCTACGAGCAGTACTTC.

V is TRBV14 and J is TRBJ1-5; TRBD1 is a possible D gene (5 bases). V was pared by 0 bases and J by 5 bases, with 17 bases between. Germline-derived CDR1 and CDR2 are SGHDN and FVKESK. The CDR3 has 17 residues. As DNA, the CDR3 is TGTGCCAGCAGCCAAGACGTGGGGCGCGGCGCACATCAGCCCCAGCATTTT. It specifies CASSQDVGRGAHQPQHF.

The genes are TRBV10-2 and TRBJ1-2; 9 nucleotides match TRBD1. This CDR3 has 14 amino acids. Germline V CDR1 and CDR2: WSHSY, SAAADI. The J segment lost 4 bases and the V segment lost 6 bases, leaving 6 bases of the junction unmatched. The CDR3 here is CASRTGTGTYGYTF. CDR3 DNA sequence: TGCGCCAGCAGGACCGGGACAGGGACCTATGGCTACACCTTC.

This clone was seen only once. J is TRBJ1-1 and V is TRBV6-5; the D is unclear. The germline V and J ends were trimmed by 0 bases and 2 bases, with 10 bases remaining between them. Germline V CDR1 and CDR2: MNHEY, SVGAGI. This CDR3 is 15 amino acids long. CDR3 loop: CASSYSGQVNTEAFF. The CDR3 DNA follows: TGTGCCAGCAGTTACTCTGGTCAGGTAAACACTGAAGCTTTCTTT.

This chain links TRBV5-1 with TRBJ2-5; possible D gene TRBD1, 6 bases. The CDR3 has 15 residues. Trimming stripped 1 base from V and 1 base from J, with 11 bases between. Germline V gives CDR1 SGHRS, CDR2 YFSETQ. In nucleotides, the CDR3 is TGCGCCAGCAGCTTGAAACAGGGATTCCAAGAGACCCAGTACTTC. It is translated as CASSLKQGFQETQYF.

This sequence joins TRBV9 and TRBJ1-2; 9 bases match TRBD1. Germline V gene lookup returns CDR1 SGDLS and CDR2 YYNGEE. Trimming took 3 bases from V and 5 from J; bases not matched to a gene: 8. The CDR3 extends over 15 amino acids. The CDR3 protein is CASSGQGVYGYGYTF. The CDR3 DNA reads TGTGCCAGCAGCGGACAGGGGGTTTATGGGTATGGCTACACCTTC.